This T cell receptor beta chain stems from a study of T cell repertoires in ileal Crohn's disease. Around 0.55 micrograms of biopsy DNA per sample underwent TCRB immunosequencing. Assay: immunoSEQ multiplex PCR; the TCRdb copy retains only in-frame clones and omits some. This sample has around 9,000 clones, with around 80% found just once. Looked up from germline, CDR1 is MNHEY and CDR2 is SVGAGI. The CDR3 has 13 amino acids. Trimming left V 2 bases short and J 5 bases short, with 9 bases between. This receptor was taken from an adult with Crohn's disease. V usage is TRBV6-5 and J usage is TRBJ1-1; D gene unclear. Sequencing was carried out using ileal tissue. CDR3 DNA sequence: TGTGCCAGCAGTTACGCCGTCGGGACTGAAGCTTTCTTT. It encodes CASSYAVGTEAFF.